The present T cell receptor beta chain was sequenced within a study of tumor-infiltrating lymphocytes in primary liver carcinoma. Looking at the study overall: Tumors were stage T1-T3 N0M0, about 4 to 11 cm across. Samples produced roughly 3.5 to 7.5 million productive TCRbeta reads, comparable across tissue types. Study-level points and caveats: Since sampling was bulk and unsorted, CD4+ and CD8+ repertoires were not compared.

Using a constant-region primer together with ProtoScript II reverse transcriptase, TCR beta cDNA was made from around 500 ng of total RNA. The TCR beta library was amplified through three nested multiplex PCR rounds in a modified ARM-PCR procedure. TRBV1-TRBV30 forward primers and a C-beta reverse primer were used in the first two PCR rounds, which each ran for 9 to 10 cycles. TCRdb called the multiplex PCR reads again in MiXCR, with one record for every CDR3 protein. Of about 180,000 distinct CDR3 sequences detected, about 60% appear once; the ten largest clones hold 72%. Germline DNA was also extracted, and blood RNA was taken from unsorted whole blood. Patients had chronic HBV infection and were treatment-naive. From germline, CDR1 is SGHAT and CDR2 FQNNGV. CDR3 length: 14 residues. V was clipped by 6 bases and J by 7 bases; unmatched bases: 12. In regard to this clonotype: Its specificity is unknown. A much more abundant neighbour one base away suggests this may be a read error.

This receptor was obtained from a man aged 40-50 years with primary liver carcinoma and hepatitis B virus infection. This chain links TRBV11-2 with TRBJ2-7; 7 bases map to TRBD1. Sequenced: peripheral blood. CDR3 sequence: CASRSGGLYNEQYF. The CDR3 region has the DNA TGTGCCAGCAGGTCAGGGGGATTGTACAATGAGCAGTACTTC.